Listed below are T cell receptor beta chains from one sample, sequenced in a study of beta chain features in type 1 diabetes. Profiling relied on immunoSEQ multiplex PCR, and the TCRdb table lists in-frame clones only, not all of them. The data hold under 200,000 clones, with about 8.1% observed a single time. Sequenced material: central memory CD4+ T cells from blood. Source of these receptors: a man younger than 35 in good health. Both conserved end residues are part of each CDR3. A D gene is named only where the DNA matches it firmly. Expanded clones get a size class; other rows say once, few or many, or leave the size out.

v_gene	len	d_gene	j_gene	abundance	CDR3nt	CDR3aa
TRBV7-9	15	TRBD1	TRBJ1-2	few	TGTGCCAGCAGCTATACCCCCGACAGGGACTATGGCTACACCTTC	CASSYTPDRDYGYTF
TRBV23-1	13	.	TRBJ2-7	.	TGCGCCAGCAACCCAAACAGGGAGCACGAGCAGTACTTC	CASNPNREHEQYF
TRBV10-2	13	TRBD2	TRBJ2-5	many	TGCGCCAGCAGTACTAGCGGGCAAGAGACCCAGTACTTC	CASSTSGQETQYF
TRBV18	14	TRBD2	TRBJ2-7	.	TGTGCCAGCTCACCACAGAGCGGGAGTTACGAGCAGTACTTC	CASSPQSGSYEQYF
TRBV28	16	TRBD2	TRBJ2-7	.	TGTGCCAGCAGCTCCTTTTCCACTAGCGGGGTCGGCGAGCAGTACTTC	CASSSFSTSGVGEQYF
TRBV19	15	TRBD1	TRBJ1-2	many	TGTGCCAGTAGTATAGTGGGACAGCTGAACTATGGCTACACCTTC	CASSIVGQLNYGYTF
TRBV5-1	14	.	TRBJ1-1	.	TGCGCCAGCAGCTTCGGAGGCGTCAACACTGAAGCTTTCTTT	CASSFGGVNTEAFF
TRBV5-4	15	TRBD1	TRBJ2-2	few	TGTGCCAGCAGCATACGGGACAGGAACACCGGGGAGCTGTTTTTT	CASSIRDRNTGELFF
TRBV30	13	.	TRBJ1-2	few	TGTGCCTGGAGTGTACAGGCTGACTATGGCTACACCTTC	CAWSVQADYGYTF
TRBV7-8	13	.	TRBJ2-5	many	TGTGCCAGCAGCGAGCGGCTCCAAGAGACCCAGTACTTC	CASSERLQETQYF
TRBV19	15	.	TRBJ1-2	.	TGTGCCAGTAGTATAGCGGAGGGAGCGGACTATGGCTACACCTTC	CASSIAEGADYGYTF
TRBV7-9	16	TRBD2	TRBJ2-1	.	TGTGCCAGCAGCCTAGCGGGGGCTACCTCCTACAATGAGCAGTTCTTC	CASSLAGATSYNEQFF
TRBV4-2	16	TRBD1	TRBJ2-1	few	TGTGCCAGCAGCCCCGCCGGGACAGGGTCCTACAATGAGCAGTTCTTC	CASSPAGTGSYNEQFF
TRBV6-6	14	.	TRBJ1-2	.	TGTGCCAGCAGTTACCGGAGGGACAACTATGGCTACACCTTC	CASSYRRDNYGYTF
TRBV4-3	17	TRBD1	TRBJ2-7	.	TGCGCCAGCAGCCAAGCCACCGGGACAGGGATTTTGTACGAGCAGTACTTC	CASSQATGTGILYEQYF
TRBV5-1	14	.	TRBJ2-1	.	TGCGCCAGCAGCTATGGACTTGCCCACAATGAGCAGTTCTTC	CASSYGLAHNEQFF
TRBV15	17	TRBD1	TRBJ1-4	few	TGTGCCACCAGCAGCGGACAGGGGGGACGCGAAGCGGAAAAACTGTTTTTT	CATSSGQGGREAEKLFF
TRBV11-2	16	.	TRBJ2-3	few	TGTGCCAGCAGCGGGGGGGCCCTAACCCGCACAGATACGCAGTATTTT	CASSGGALTRTDTQYF
TRBV7-9	16	TRBD1	TRBJ2-2	many	TGTGCCAGCAGCCCTAAAGGGGACAGGGACACCGGGGAGCTGTTTTTT	CASSPKGDRDTGELFF
TRBV19	15	.	TRBJ2-5	few	TGTGCCAGTAGTATGAGAGGGTCCCAAGAAGGGACCCAGTACTTC	CASSMRGSQEGTQYF
TRBV5-1	13	TRBD1	TRBJ1-2	few	TGCGCCAGCAGGTCAACAGGGGACTATGGCTACACCTTC	CASRSTGDYGYTF
TRBV18	12	.	TRBJ1-1	few	TGTGCCAGCTCAGAGACAAGGACTGAAGCTTTCTTT	CASSETRTEAFF
TRBV7-3	16	.	TRBJ2-7	few	TGTGCCAGCAGCTTAAGCTCAGGAGGTTCGCCCTACGAGCAGTACTTC	CASSLSSGGSPYEQYF
TRBV19	13	TRBD1	TRBJ1-1	many	TGTGCCAGTAGTAATAACAGGGGGACTGAAGCTTTCTTT	CASSNNRGTEAFF
TRBV5-1	15	TRBD1	TRBJ2-2	few	TGCGCCAGCAGCTTGATGCAGGGGGCGACCGGGGAGCTGTTTTTT	CASSLMQGATGELFF
TRBV5-1	13	.	TRBJ2-7	.	TGCGCCAGCAGCTTCGGACAGTACTACGAGCAGTACTTC	CASSFGQYYEQYF
TRBV5-5	13	TRBD1	TRBJ2-3	few	TGTGCCAGCGGTTACAGGGGTCCAGATACGCAGTATTTT	CASGYRGPDTQYF
TRBV28	13	TRBD1	TRBJ1-6	.	TGTGCCAGCGGGGACAGCCGAAATTCACCCCTCCACTTT	CASGDSRNSPLHF
TRBV9	15	TRBD1	TRBJ1-1	once	TGTGCCAGCAGCACAACGGGACAGGGGAGGACTGAAGCTTTCTTT	CASSTTGQGRTEAFF
TRBV25-1	14	.	TRBJ2-7	.	TGTGCCAGCAGTGAATTCGGACTAACTTACGAGCAGTACTTC	CASSEFGLTYEQYF
TRBV19	13	.	TRBJ2-5	.	TGTGCCAGTAGTATACAGGACCAAGAGACCCAGTACTTC	CASSIQDQETQYF
TRBV29-1	12	.	TRBJ1-1	many	TGCAGCGCTGCAGGGGCGAACACTGAAGCTTTCTTT	CSAAGANTEAFF